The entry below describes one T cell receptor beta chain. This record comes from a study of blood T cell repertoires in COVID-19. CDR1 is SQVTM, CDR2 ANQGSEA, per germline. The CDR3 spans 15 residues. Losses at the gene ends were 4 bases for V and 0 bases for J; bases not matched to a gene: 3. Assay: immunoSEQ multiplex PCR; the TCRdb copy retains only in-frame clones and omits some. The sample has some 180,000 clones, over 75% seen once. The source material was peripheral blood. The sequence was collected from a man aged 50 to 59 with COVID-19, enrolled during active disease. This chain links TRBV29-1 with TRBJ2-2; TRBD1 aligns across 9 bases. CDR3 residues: CSVGTGVTNTGELFF. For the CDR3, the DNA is TGCAGCGTTGGGACAGGGGTGACGAACACCGGGGAGCTGTTTTTT.